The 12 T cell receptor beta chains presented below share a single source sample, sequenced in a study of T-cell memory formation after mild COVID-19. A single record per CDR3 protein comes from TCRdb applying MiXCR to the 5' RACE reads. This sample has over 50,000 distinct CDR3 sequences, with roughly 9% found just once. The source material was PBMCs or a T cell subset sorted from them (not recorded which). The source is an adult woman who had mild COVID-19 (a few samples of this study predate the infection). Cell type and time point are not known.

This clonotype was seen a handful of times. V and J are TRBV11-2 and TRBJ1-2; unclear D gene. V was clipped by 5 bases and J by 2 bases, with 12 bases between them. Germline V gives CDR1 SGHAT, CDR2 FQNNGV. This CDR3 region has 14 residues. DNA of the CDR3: TGTGCCAGCAGCGACCGGACGGGCAACTATGGCTACACCTTC. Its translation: CASSDRTGNYGYTF.

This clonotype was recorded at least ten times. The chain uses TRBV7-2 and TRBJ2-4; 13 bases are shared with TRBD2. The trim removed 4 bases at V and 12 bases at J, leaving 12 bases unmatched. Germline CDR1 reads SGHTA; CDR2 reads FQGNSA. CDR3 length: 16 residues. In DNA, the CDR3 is TGTGCCAGCAGCTCCTGGACTAGCGGGGGTGGTAAAGCTCAGTACTTC. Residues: CASSSWTSGGGKAQYF.

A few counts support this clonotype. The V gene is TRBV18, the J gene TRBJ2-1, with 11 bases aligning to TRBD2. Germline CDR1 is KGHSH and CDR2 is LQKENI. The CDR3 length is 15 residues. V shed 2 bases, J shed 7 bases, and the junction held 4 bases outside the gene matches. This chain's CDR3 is CASSPTSGGRNEQFF. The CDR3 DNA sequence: TGTGCCAGCTCACCAACTAGCGGGGGTCGGAATGAGCAGTTCTTC.

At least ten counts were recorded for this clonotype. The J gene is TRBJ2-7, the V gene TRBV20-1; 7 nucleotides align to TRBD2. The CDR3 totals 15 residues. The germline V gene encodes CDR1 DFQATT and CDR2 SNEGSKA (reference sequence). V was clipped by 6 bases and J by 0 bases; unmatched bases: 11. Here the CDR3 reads CSAPTGSGVSYEQYF. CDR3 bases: TGCAGTGCCCCGACGGGCAGCGGGGTCTCCTACGAGCAGTACTTC.

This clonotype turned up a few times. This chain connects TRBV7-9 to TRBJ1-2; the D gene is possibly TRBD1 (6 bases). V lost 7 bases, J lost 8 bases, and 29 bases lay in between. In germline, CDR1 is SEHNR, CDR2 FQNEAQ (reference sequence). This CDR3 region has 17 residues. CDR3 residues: CASIPLPVEPGQRGYTF. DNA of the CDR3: TGTGCCAGCATTCCCCTCCCGGTGGAACCGGGACAAAGAGGCTACACCTTC.

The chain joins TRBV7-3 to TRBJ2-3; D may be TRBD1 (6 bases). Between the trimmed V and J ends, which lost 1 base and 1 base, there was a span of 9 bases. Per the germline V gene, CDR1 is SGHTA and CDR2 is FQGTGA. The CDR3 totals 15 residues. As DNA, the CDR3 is TGTGCCAGCAGCTTAAGGGGGCGGGGCACAGATACGCAGTATTTT. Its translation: CASSLRGRGTDTQYF.

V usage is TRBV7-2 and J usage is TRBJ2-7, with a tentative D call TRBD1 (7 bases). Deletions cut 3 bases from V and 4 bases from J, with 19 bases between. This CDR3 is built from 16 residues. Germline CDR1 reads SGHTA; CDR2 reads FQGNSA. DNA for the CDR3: TGTGCCAGCAGCTTGCGGGACAGTTATTCTGGGTACGAGCAGTACTTC. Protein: CASSLRDSYSGYEQYF.

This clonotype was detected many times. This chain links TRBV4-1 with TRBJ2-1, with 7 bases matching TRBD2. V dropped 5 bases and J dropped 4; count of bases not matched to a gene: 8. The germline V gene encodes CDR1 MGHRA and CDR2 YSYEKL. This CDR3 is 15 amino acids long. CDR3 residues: CASSTRGLQYNEQFF. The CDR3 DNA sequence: TGCGCCAGCAGCACGAGGGGACTACAATACAATGAGCAGTTCTTC.

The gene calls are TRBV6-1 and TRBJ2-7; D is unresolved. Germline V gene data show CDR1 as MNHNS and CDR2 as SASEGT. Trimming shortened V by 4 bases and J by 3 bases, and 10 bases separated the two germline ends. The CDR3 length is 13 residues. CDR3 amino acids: CASSVEADYEQYF. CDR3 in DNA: TGTGCCAGCAGTGTAGAGGCTGACTACGAGCAGTACTTC.

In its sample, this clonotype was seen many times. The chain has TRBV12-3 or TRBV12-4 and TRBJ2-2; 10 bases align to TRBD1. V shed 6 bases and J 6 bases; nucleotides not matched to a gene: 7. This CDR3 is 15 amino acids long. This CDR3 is CASSSPTGGPGELFF. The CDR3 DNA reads TGTGCCAGCAGCTCACCGACAGGGGGCCCCGGGGAGCTGTTTTTT.

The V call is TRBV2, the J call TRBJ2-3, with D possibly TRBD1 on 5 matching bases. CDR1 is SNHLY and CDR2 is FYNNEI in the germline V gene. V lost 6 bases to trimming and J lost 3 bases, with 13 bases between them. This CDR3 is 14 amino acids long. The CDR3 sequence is CASRAYRSTDTQYF. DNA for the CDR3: TGTGCCAGCAGGGCGTACAGGTCGACAGATACGCAGTATTTT.

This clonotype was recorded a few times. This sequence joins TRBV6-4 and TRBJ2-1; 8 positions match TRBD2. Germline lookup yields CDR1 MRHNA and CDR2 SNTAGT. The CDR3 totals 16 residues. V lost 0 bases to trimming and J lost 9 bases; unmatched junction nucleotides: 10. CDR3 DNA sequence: TGTGCCAGCAGTGACTCTGGGACTAGTCATATAAGTGAGCAGTTCTTC. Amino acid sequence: CASSDSGTSHISEQFF.